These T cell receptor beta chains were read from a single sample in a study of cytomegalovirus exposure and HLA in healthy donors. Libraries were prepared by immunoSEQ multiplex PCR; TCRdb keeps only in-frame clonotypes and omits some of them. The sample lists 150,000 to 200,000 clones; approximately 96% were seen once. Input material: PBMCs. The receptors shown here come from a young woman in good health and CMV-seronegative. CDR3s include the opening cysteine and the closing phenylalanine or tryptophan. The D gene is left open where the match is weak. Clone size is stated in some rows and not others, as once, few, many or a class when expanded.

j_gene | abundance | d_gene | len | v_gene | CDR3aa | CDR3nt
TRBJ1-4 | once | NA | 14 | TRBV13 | CASKGGGDNEKLFF | TGTGCCAGCAAAGGGGGAGGGGACAATGAAAAACTGTTTTTT
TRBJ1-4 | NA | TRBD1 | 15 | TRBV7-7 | CASSLGTGISEKLFF | TGTGCTAGCAGCTTAGGGACAGGGATTAGTGAAAAACTGTTTTTT
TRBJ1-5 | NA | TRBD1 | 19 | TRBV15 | CATLSSRTGVSLRNQPQHF | TGTGCCACCCTCTCCTCCCGGACAGGCGTTAGTCTGCGCAATCAGCCCCAGCATTTT
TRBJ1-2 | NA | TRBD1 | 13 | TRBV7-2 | CASSSDREYGYTF | TGTGCCAGCAGCTCGGACAGGGAGTATGGCTACACCTTC
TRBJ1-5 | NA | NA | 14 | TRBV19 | CASSTGTLNQPQHF | TGTGCCAGTAGCACAGGGACCCTCAATCAGCCCCAGCATTTT
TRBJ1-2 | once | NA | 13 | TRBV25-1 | CASSEYGSNGYTF | TGTGCCAGCAGTGAATATGGCAGTAATGGCTACACCTTC
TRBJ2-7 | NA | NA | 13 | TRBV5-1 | CASSLAGGAEQYF | TGCGCCAGCAGCTTAGCAGGTGGGGCAGAGCAGTACTTC
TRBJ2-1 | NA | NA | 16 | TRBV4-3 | CASSQDRYSSYNEQFF | TGCGCCAGCAGCCAAGATCGGTATAGCTCCTACAATGAGCAGTTCTTC
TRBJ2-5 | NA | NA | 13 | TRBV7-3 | CASSRDNQETQYF | TGTGCCAGCAGCCGGGACAACCAAGAGACCCAGTACTTC
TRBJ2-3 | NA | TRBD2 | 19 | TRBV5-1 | CASSLFVGVSSSGDGTQYF | TGCGCCAGCAGCTTATTCGTCGGGGTATCGTCTAGCGGGGACGGTACGCAGTATTTT
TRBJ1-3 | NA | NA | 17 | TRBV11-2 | CASSLDGVGSPGNTIYF | TGTGCCAGCAGCTTAGACGGGGTGGGGTCCCCTGGAAACACCATATATTTT
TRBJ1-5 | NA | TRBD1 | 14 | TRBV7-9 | CASSTGQGSQPQHF | TGTGCCAGCAGTACGGGACAGGGCTCTCAGCCCCAGCATTTT
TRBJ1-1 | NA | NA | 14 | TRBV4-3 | CASSQERGGTEAFF | TGCGCCAGCAGCCAAGAGAGAGGAGGAACTGAAGCTTTCTTT
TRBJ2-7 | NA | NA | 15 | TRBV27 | CASRKTTGTYYEQYF | TGTGCCAGCAGGAAGACCACAGGCACTTACTACGAGCAGTACTTC
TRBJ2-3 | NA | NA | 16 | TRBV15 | CATSRDSAGRTDTQYF | TGTGCCACCAGCAGAGATAGCGCGGGGAGAACAGATACGCAGTATTTT
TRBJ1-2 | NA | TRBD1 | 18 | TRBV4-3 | CASSQAGQGALGVYGYTF | TGCGCCAGCAGCCAAGCGGGACAGGGGGCGTTGGGAGTCTATGGCTACACCTTC
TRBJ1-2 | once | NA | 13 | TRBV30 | CAWRETAVGGYTF | TGTGCCTGGAGGGAAACAGCGGTGGGCGGCTACACCTTC
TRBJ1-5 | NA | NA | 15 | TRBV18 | CASSPVYDSNQPQHF | TGTGCCAGCTCACCTGTCTATGATAGCAATCAGCCCCAGCATTTT
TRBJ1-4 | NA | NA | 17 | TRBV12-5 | CASGLVRGYATDEKLFF | TGTGCTAGTGGTTTGGTACGAGGGTACGCTACCGATGAAAAACTGTTTTTT
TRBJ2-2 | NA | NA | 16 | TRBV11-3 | CASSLALGGRTGELFF | TGTGCCAGCAGCTTAGCGTTGGGGGGGCGTACCGGGGAGCTGTTTTTT
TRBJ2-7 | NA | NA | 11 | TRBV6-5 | CASHGGSEQYF | TGTGCCAGCCACGGGGGTTCGGAGCAGTACTTC
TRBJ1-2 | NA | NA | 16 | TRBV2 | CASRRQDITANYGYTF | TGTGCCAGCAGGAGACAGGACATTACCGCAAACTATGGCTACACCTTC
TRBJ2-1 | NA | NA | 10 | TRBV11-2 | CASSGGEQFF | TGTGCCAGCAGCGGGGGGGAGCAGTTCTTC
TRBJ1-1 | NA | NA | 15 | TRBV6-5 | CASSTRQDPNTEAFF | TGTGCCAGCAGTACTCGACAGGATCCAAACACTGAAGCTTTCTTT
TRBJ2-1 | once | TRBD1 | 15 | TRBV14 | CASSQLDRDYNEQFF | TGTGCCAGCAGCCAGTTGGACAGGGATTACAATGAGCAGTTCTTC
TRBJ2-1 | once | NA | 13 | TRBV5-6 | CASSLDNYNEQFF | TGTGCCAGCAGCTTGGACAACTACAATGAGCAGTTCTTC
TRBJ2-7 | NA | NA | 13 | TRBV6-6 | CASIPTGGYEQYF | TGTGCCAGCATCCCGACAGGCGGCTACGAGCAGTACTTC
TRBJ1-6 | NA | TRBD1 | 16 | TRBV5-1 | CASSPHLDRDDSPLHF | TGCGCCAGCAGCCCTCATCTGGACAGGGATGATTCACCCCTCCACTTT
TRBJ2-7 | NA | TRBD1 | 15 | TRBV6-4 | CASSEEGQGIYEQYF | TGTGCCAGCAGTGAGGAAGGACAGGGCATATACGAGCAGTACTTC
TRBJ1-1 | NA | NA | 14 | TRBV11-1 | CASSLSQANTEAFF | TGTGCCAGCAGCTTATCGCAAGCAAACACTGAAGCTTTCTTT
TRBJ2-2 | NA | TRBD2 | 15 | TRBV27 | CASSPRTSTAGELFF | TGTGCCAGCAGTCCACGGACTAGCACGGCAGGGGAGCTGTTTTTT
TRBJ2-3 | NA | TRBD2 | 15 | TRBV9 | CASSVLAGGTDTQYF | TGTGCCAGCAGCGTACTAGCGGGGGGGACAGATACGCAGTATTTT
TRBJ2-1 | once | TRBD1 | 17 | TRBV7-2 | CASSLTRQGANYNEQFF | TGTGCCAGCAGCTTAACGAGACAGGGGGCGAACTACAATGAGCAGTTCTTC
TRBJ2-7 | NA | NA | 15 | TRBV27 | CASSLGSGSSYEQYF | TGTGCCAGCAGTTTGGGGTCGGGGAGCTCCTACGAGCAGTACTTC
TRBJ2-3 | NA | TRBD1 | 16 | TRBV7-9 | CASSQTGGLIADTQYF | TGTGCCAGCAGTCAAACAGGGGGCCTGATTGCAGATACGCAGTATTTT
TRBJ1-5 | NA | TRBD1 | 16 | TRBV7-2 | CASSLVGTGLAQPQHF | TGTGCCAGCAGCTTAGTTGGGACAGGGCTCGCTCAGCCCCAGCATTTT
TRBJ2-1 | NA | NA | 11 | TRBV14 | CASSQEAILIF | TGTGCCAGCAGCCAAGAAGCAATTCTGATCTTC
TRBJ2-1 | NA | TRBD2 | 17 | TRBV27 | CASSPTSAGGADNEQFF | TGTGCCAGCAGTCCGACCTCGGCGGGGGGGGCGGACAATGAGCAGTTCTTC
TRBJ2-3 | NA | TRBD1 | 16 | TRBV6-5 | CASSLRAQGVGDTQYF | TGTGCCAGCAGTTTACGAGCCCAGGGGGTAGGAGATACGCAGTATTTT
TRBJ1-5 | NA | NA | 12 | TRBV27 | CASSRPDQPQHF | TGTGCCAGCAGTCGTCCAGATCAGCCCCAGCATTTT
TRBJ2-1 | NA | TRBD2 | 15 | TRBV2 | CASTDGLASYNEQFF | TGTGCCAGCACCGACGGACTAGCGAGCTACAATGAGCAGTTCTTC